The 18 T cell receptor beta chains in this list originate from one sample, sequenced in a study of radiation and T cells in renal cell carcinoma. Noted time point: baseline pretreatment blood. Treatment meaning: 15 Gy SBRT to primary tumor, nephrectomy 4 weeks later. This table comes from immunoSEQ multiplex PCR, and its TCRdb copy is limited to in-frame clones, with some not included. The sample includes roughly 150,000 clones, 88% of them seen just once. Material: blood, obtained from a patient whose treatment included radiotherapy and nephrectomy. Every receptor here comes from a woman in her 70s with renal cell carcinoma.

The rearrangement uses TRBV9 and TRBJ2-3, with 9 bases lining up with TRBD2. The CDR3 totals 18 residues. Per germline, CDR1 SGDLS and CDR2 YYNGEE. V dropped 4 bases and J dropped 2; count of bases not matched to a gene: 14. CDR3 nucleotides: TGTGCCAGCAGCTCTCGACCGGGGGGACTAGCTGTCACAGATACGCAGTATTTT. Protein product: CASSSRPGGLAVTDTQYF.

J is TRBJ1-4 and V is TRBV14; 7 positions match TRBD1. Germline CDR1 SGHDN, CDR2 FVKESK. This CDR3 region has 13 residues. J was trimmed by 6 bases and V by 4 bases; bases with no gene match: 2. Here the CDR3 DNA reads TGTGCCAGCAGCCGACAGGGTCATGAAAAACTGTTTTTT. It specifies CASSRQGHEKLFF.

The chain uses TRBV4-3 and TRBJ2-3; 9 nucleotides match TRBD1. The CDR3 extends over 16 amino acids. With 4 bases clipped from V and 4 bases from J, the junction kept 9 bases outside the gene matches. Germline loops: CDR1 LGHNA, CDR2 YSLEER. CDR3 sequence: CASSLSRTGGADTQYF. CDR3 in DNA: TGCGCCAGCAGCCTATCCCGCACAGGGGGCGCAGATACGCAGTATTTT.

This clone was seen a few times. V usage is TRBV7-2 and J usage is TRBJ1-6; no definite D call. The germline CDR1 and CDR2 sequences are SGHTA and FQGNSA. V was trimmed by 1 base and J by 7 bases, leaving 11 bases between them. The CDR3 spans 15 residues. The CDR3 is CASSLVNGGNSPLHF. CDR3 DNA: TGTGCCAGCAGCTTAGTAAACGGTGGGAATTCACCCCTCCACTTT.

This clone was found once. The CDR3 DNA sequence: TGCGCCAGCAGCTCCGAAACTAGCACAGATACGCAGTATTTT. Amino acids: CASSSETSTDTQYF. The chain carries TRBV5-1 and TRBJ2-3; D is ambiguous. Germline lookup yields CDR1 SGHRS and CDR2 YFSETQ. The CDR3 extends over 14 amino acids. V was pared by 3 bases and J by 0 bases, with 8 bases between.

This chain connects TRBV19 to TRBJ2-4; 8 nucleotides match TRBD1. The CDR3 consists of 18 residues. The V and J ends lost 6 bases and 0 bases, in that order; junction bases with no gene match: 13. Per the germline V gene, CDR1 is LNHDA and CDR2 is SQIVND (reference sequence). CDR3 nucleotide sequence: TGTGCCAGTAGACGTTATGGCGGACAGGGAGAAGCCAAAAACATTCAGTACTTC. This translates into CASRRYGGQGEAKNIQYF.

The chain couples TRBV7-2 to TRBJ1-2; weak D call: TRBD1 (6 bases). V was pared by 2 bases and J by 4 bases, with 11 bases between. The CDR3 extends over 14 amino acids. Germline values: CDR1 SGHTA, CDR2 FQGNSA. This CDR3 reads CASSLRQAGYGYTF. CDR3 nucleotide sequence: TGTGCCAGCAGCTTACGACAGGCTGGCTATGGCTACACCTTC.

V and J are TRBV5-1 and TRBJ2-1, with D tentatively TRBD2 (5 bases). CDR3 size: 15 residues. Trimming stripped 3 bases from V and 8 bases from J, with 18 bases between. The germline V gene encodes CDR1 SGHRS and CDR2 YFSETQ. In nucleotides, the CDR3 is TGCGCCAGCAGCTCGGCAGGACTGGACTGGGATGAGCAGTTCTTC. It translates to CASSSAGLDWDEQFF.

V gene TRBV7-9 combines with J gene TRBJ1-6, with D perhaps matching TRBD1 (6 bases). Trimming shortened V by 4 bases and J by 1 base, and 14 bases separated the two germline ends. Germline loops: CDR1 SEHNR, CDR2 FQNEAQ (reference sequence). This CDR3 is 17 amino acids long. CDR3 protein: CASSSEQGFSYNSPLHF. In DNA, the CDR3 is TGTGCCAGCAGCTCAGAGCAGGGGTTTTCCTATAATTCACCCCTCCACTTT.

The V and J genes are TRBV6-6 and TRBJ2-7, with 11 bases that match TRBD2. The CDR3 loop spans 15 amino acids. Germline loops: CDR1 MNHNY, CDR2 SVGAGI (reference sequence). Trimming cost V 5 bases and J 7 bases; bases outside gene matches: 10. DNA of the CDR3: TGTGCCAGCAGTACCAATAGCGGGGGGGCAGGGGAGCAGTACTTC. This gives the protein CASSTNSGGAGEQYF.

The chain joins TRBV6-6 to TRBJ1-5, with D unclear. Trimming shortened V by 2 bases and J by 9 bases, and 8 bases separated the two germline ends. The CDR3 length is 12 residues. The germline V gene has CDR1 MNHNY and CDR2 SVGAGI (reference sequence). For the CDR3, the DNA is TGTGCCAGCAGTTACGGGGATGCGCCCCAGCATTTT. It yields the protein CASSYGDAPQHF.

The genes are TRBV7-2 and TRBJ2-1; 10 nucleotides match TRBD1. The CDR3 loop spans 13 amino acids. Germline V CDR1 and CDR2: SGHTA, FQGNSA. Trimming removed 11 bases from V and 9 bases from J; junction bases left unmatched: 10. The CDR3 here is CAAGDRGWGEQFF. In DNA form, the CDR3 reads TGTGCCGCGGGGGACAGGGGCTGGGGTGAGCAGTTCTTC.

The chain couples TRBV7-2 to TRBJ1-3; D may be TRBD1 (5 bases). The V gene's germline CDR1 is SGHTA and CDR2 FQGNSA. Deletions cut 0 bases from V and 4 bases from J, with 10 bases between. The CDR3 consists of 15 residues. The DNA for the CDR3 is TGTGCCAGCAGCTTAGCAACCGGGGGAGGAAACACCATATATTTT. Encoded protein: CASSLATGGGNTIYF.

This rearrangement joins TRBV11-2 to TRBJ2-7; D gene ambiguous. The CDR3 loop spans 11 amino acids. Germline CDR1 is SGHAT and CDR2 is FQNNGV. The V end lost 3 bases, the J end lost 3 bases, and 3 bases lay between the germline ends. The CDR3 sequence is CASSLDYEQYF. CDR3 sequence (DNA): TGTGCCAGCAGCTTGGACTACGAGCAGTACTTC.

The chain links TRBV5-4 to TRBJ2-4; D perhaps matches TRBD2 (7 bases). The germline CDR1 and CDR2 sequences are SGHNT and YYREEE (reference sequence). This CDR3 is built from 16 residues. V was pared by 0 bases and J by 7 bases, with 17 bases between. The CDR3 DNA reads as TGTGCCAGCAGCTTGGAGGGGGGGAGGGTGAGGAACATTCAGTACTTC. It yields the protein CASSLEGGRVRNIQYF. Full variable domain (missing parts from reference TRBV5-4 and TRBJ2-4): ETGVTQSPTHLIKTRGQQVTLRCSSQSGHNTVSWYQQALGQGPQFIFQYYREEENGRGNFPPRFSGLQFPNYSSELNVNALELDDSALYLCASSLEGGRVRNIQYFGAGTRLSVL.

The chain employs TRBV28 and TRBJ2-5, with 9 bases that match TRBD2. The germline CDR1 and CDR2 sequences are MDHEN and SYDVKM. The CDR3 covers 16 residues. With 2 bases clipped from V and 4 bases from J, the junction kept 8 bases outside the gene matches. CDR3 bases: TGTGCCAGCAGTTTAGCGGGGGGGCGGTTGGCAGAGACCCAGTACTTC. It codes for CASSLAGGRLAETQYF.

This clone was counted once. The rearrangement uses TRBV27 and TRBJ2-5; TRBD1 matches at 7 bases. Germline V gene lookup returns CDR1 MNHEY and CDR2 SMNVEV (reference sequence). The CDR3 is 14 amino acids. Losses at the gene ends were 5 bases for V and 0 bases for J; bases not matched to a gene: 3. This chain's CDR3 is CASSKQGYQETQYF. CDR3 DNA sequence: TGTGCCAGCAGTAAACAGGGGTACCAAGAGACCCAGTACTTC.

The chain is built from TRBV7-9 and TRBJ2-3, with 11 bases lining up with TRBD2. Germline CDR1 reads SEHNR; CDR2 reads FQNEAQ (reference sequence). Trimming removed 5 bases from V and 2 bases from J; junction bases left unmatched: 6. The CDR3 spans 16 residues. This CDR3 reads CASSLTSGGLTDTQYF. CDR3 coding DNA: TGTGCCAGCAGCCTAACTAGCGGGGGCCTCACAGATACGCAGTATTTT.